This T cell receptor beta chain came from a study of shared clonotypes between healthy human individuals. About the study: The plates for each donor numbered three CD4 naive, three CD4 memory, two CD8 naive and one CD8 memory. Study results and limitations: A reduction in generation probabilities was seen for non-shared clonotypes relative to those shared by all four donors.

Subsets obtained from CD4+ cells comprised CD45RA+ naive and CD45RA-negative memory cells. Comment on this clone: Its antigen remains unidentified.

In the study's own analysis: ImmunoSEQ output lacked quality scores and full-length reads, limiting matched filtering. TCRdb's copy holds only in-frame clones and misses some; the assay was immunoSEQ multiplex PCR. That table gives V, J and clone size, and the DNA gave D and trimming. The sample lists under 550,000 clones; roughly 95% were seen once. This sequence originates from a woman aged 30 to 39 in good health. Sample: naive CD4+ T cells sorted from blood. Subset defined: CD45RA+ positively selected.

CDR3 sequence (DNA): TGTGCCAGCAGCCCCCCGGGGGCTGGGCACGAGCAGTACTTC. Residues: CASSPPGAGHEQYF. The V and J genes are TRBV28 and TRBJ2-7, with D perhaps given as TRBD1 or TRBD2 (6 bases each). Trimming shortened V by 6 bases and J by 5 bases, and 17 bases separated the two germline ends. Germline CDR1 is MDHEN and CDR2 is SYDVKM. CDR3 length: 14 residues.